The clone carrying this T cell receptor beta chain was counted at least ten times. The table came from immunoSEQ multiplex PCR; TCRdb's copy has only in-frame clones and leaves some out. The repertoire consists of roughly 60,000 clones, none detected only once. This sample is part of a study of T cell clonality in common variable immunodeficiency. Sequencing was done on a sample of peripheral blood mononuclear cells. The clonotype comes from a person aged 18-69 years in good health.

The CDR3 loop is CASSFTMPGNTEAFF. Partial CDR3 DNA: TGTGCCAGCAGCTTTACAATGCCGGGGAACACTGAA. The rearrangement links TRBV7-8 to TRBJ1-1, with D unresolved. The DNA ends 3 residues before the CDR3 does, and the rest of the CDR3 is filled in from the germline J gene. The CDR3 is made up of 15 amino acids. The germline V and J ends were trimmed by 3 bases and 1 base, with 12 bases remaining between them. Germline-derived CDR1 and CDR2 are SGHVS and FQNEAQ.